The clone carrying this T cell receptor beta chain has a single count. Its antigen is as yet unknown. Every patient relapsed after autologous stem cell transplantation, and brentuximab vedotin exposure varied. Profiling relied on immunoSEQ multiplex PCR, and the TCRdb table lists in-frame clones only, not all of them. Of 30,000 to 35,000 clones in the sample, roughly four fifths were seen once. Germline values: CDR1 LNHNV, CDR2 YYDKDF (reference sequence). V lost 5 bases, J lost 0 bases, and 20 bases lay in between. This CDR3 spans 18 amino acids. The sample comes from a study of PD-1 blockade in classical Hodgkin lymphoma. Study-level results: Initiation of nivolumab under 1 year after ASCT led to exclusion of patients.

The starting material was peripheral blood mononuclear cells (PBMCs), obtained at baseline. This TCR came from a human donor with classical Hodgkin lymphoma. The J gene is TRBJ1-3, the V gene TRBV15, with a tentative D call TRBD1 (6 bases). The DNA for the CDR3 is TGTGCCACCAGCGGCAGAGGGACACCCGAAAGCTCTGGAAACACCATATATTTT. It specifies CATSGRGTPESSGNTIYF.